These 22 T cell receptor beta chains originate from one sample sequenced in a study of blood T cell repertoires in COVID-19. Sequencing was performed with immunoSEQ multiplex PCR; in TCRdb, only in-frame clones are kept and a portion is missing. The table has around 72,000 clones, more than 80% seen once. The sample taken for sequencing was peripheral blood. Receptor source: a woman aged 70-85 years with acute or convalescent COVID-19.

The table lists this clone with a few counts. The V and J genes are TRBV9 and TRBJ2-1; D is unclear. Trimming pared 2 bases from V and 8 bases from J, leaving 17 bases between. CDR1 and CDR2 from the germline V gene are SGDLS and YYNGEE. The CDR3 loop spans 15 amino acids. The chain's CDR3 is CASSVRPTSEDEQFF. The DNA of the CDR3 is TGTGCCAGCAGCGTTAGGCCCACATCCGAGGATGAGCAGTTCTTC.

This CDR3 is CASSFSVFQPQHF. DNA for the CDR3: TGTGCCAGCAGCTTCTCGGTGTTTCAGCCCCAGCATTTT. This sequence joins TRBV11-2 and TRBJ1-5; D is ambiguous. The germline CDR1 and CDR2 sequences are SGHAT and FQNNGV. The CDR3 contains 13 residues. Trimming left V 3 bases short and J 6 bases short, with 9 bases between. Looking up the rest from reference TRBV11-2 and TRBJ1-5 gives the full variable domain: EAGVAQSPRYKIIEKRQSVAFWCNPISGHATLYWYQQILGQGPKLLIQFQNNGVVDDSQLPKDRFSAERLKGVDSTLKIQPAKLEDSAVYLCASSFSVFQPQHFGDGTRLSIL.

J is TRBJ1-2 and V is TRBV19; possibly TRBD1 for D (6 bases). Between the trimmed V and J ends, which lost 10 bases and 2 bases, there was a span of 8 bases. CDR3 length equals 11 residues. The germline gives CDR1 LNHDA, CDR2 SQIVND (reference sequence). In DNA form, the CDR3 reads TGTGCCACCCAGGGGAACTATGGCTACACCTTC. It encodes CATQGNYGYTF.

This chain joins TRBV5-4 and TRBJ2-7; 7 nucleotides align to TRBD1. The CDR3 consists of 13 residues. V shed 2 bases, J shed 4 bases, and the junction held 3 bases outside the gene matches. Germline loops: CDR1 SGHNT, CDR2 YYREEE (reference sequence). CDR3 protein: CASSLGGQYEQYF. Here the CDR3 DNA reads TGTGCCAGCAGCTTAGGGGGCCAATACGAGCAGTACTTC. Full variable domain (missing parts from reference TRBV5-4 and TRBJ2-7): ETGVTQSPTHLIKTRGQQVTLRCSSQSGHNTVSWYQQALGQGPQFIFQYYREEENGRGNFPPRFSGLQFPNYSSELNVNALELDDSALYLCASSLGGQYEQYFGPGTRLTVT.

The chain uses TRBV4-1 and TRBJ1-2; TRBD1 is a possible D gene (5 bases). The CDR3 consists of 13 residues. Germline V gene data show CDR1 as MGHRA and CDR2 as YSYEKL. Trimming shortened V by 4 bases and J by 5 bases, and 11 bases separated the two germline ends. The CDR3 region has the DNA TGCGCCAGCAGCCTTGGGGGGGGTTATGGCTACACCTTC. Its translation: CASSLGGGYGYTF.

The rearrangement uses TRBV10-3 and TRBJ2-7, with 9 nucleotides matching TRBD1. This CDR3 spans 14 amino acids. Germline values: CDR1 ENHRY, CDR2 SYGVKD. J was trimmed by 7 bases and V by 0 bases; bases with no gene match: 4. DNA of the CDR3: TGTGCCATCAGTGAGTCGGACAGGGGTCGGGAGCAGTACTTC. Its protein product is CAISESDRGREQYF.

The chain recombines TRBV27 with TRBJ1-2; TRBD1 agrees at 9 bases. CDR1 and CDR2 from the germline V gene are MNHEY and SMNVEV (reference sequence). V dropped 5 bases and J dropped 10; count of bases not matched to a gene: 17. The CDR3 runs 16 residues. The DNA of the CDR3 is TGTGCCAGCAGTCTCCCGGGACAGGGCCCCCAGCGCGACTACACCTTC. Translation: CASSLPGQGPQRDYTF.

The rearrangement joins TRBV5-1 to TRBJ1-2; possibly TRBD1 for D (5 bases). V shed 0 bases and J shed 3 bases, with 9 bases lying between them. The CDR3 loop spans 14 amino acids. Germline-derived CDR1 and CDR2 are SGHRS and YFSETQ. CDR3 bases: TGCGCCAGCAGCTTGGAGGCACAGGACTATGGCTACACCTTC. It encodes CASSLEAQDYGYTF.

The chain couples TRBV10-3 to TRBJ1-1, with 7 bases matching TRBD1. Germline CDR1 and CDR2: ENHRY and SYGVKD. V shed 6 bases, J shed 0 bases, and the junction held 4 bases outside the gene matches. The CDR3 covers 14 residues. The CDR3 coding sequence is TGTGCCATCAGCACAGGGGAATTGAACACTGAAGCTTTCTTT. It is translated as CAISTGELNTEAFF.

Here the CDR3 reads CASSPRRTGDGNQPQHF. DNA of the CDR3: TGTGCCAGCTCACCACGACGCACAGGGGACGGGAATCAGCCCCAGCATTTT. The chain is built from TRBV18 and TRBJ1-5; 7 bases agree with TRBD1. The CDR3 extends over 17 amino acids. Germline CDR1 is KGHSH and CDR2 is LQKENI. V lost 1 base and J lost 4; bases outside the gene matches: 10. Supplemented by reference TRBV18 and TRBJ1-5, the full variable domain reads NAGVMQNPRHLVRRRGQEARLRCSPMKGHSHVYWYRQLPEEGLKFMVYLQKENIIDESGMPKERFSAEFPKEGPSILRIQQVVRGDSAAYFCASSPRRTGDGNQPQHFGDGTRLSIL.

The CDR3 loop is CASRSTGRGLETQYF. CDR3 bases: TGTGCCAGCAGGTCTACCGGTCGGGGTCTCGAGACCCAGTACTTC. The chain is built from TRBV6-6 and TRBJ2-5; D is possibly TRBD2 (5 bases). V gave up 6 bases and J gave up 5 bases, with 19 bases separating them. The CDR3 is 15 amino acids. Looked up from germline, CDR1 is MNHNY and CDR2 is SVGAGI (reference sequence).

CDR3 DNA sequence: TGTGCCAGCAGTTACTCCCGACAGGGGGCAAGTGGCTACACCTTC. It encodes CASSYSRQGASGYTF. The rearrangement links TRBV6-5 to TRBJ1-2, with 10 bases fitting TRBD1. CDR1 and CDR2 (germline): MNHEY, SVGAGI. After removal of 0 bases from V and 7 bases from J, the junction contained 5 bases not matched to a gene. The CDR3 is 15 residues long.

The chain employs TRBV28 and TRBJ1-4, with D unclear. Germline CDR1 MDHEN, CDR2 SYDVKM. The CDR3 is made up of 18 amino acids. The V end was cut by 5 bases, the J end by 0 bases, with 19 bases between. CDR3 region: CASSMLRRTGATNEKLFF. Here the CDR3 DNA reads TGTGCCAGCAGTATGCTCCGACGGACGGGAGCAACTAATGAAAAACTGTTTTTT.

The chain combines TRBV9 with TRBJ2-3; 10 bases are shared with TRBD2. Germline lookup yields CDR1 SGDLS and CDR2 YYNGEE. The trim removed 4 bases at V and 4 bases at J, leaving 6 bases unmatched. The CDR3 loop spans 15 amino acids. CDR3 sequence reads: CASSILAGRSDTQYF. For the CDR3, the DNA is TGTGCCAGCAGCATACTAGCGGGAAGGTCAGATACGCAGTATTTT. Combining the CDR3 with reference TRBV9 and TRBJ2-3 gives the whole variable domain DSGVTQTPKHLITATGQRVTLRCSPRSGDLSVYWYQQSLDQGLQFLIQYYNGEERAKGNILERFSAQQFPDLHSELNLSSLELGDSALYFCASSILAGRSDTQYFGPGTRLTVL.

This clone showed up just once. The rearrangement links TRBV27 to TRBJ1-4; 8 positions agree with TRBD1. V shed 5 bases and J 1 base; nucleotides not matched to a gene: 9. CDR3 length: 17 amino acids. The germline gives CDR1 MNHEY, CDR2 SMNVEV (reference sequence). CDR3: CASSGQGEVRTNEKLFF. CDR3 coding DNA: TGTGCCAGCAGTGGACAGGGTGAGGTTCGAACTAATGAAAAACTGTTTTTT.

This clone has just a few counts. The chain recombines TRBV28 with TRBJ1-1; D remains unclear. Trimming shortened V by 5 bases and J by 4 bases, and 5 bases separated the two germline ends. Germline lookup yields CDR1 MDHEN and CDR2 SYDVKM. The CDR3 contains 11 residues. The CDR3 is CASSPLTEAFF. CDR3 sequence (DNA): TGTGCCAGCAGTCCCCTCACTGAAGCTTTCTTT.

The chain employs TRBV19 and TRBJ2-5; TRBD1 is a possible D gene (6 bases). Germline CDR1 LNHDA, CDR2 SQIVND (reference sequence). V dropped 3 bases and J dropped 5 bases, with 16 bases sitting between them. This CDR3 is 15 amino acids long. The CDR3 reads CASSMSQGRWETQYF. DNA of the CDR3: TGTGCCAGTAGTATGTCACAGGGTAGGTGGGAGACCCAGTACTTC.

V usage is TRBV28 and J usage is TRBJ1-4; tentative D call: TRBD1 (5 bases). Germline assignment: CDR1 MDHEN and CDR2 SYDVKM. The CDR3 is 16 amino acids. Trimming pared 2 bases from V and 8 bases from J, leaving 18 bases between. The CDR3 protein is CASSLIASGGREKLFF. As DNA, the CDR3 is TGTGCCAGCAGTTTAATCGCATCCGGGGGACGGGAAAAACTGTTTTTT.

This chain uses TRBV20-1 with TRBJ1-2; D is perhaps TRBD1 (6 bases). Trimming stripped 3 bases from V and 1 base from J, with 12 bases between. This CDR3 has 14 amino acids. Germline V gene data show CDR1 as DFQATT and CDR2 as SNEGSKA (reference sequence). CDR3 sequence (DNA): TGCAGTGCTAGTCTAACAGGGATTAACTATGGCTACACCTTC. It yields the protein CSASLTGINYGYTF.

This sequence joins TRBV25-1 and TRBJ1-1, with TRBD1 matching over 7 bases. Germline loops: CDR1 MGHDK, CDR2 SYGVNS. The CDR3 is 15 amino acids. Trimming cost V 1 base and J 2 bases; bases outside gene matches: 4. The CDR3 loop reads CASSESSGGNTEAFF. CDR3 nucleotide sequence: TGTGCCAGCAGTGAATCGTCAGGGGGAAACACTGAAGCTTTCTTT.

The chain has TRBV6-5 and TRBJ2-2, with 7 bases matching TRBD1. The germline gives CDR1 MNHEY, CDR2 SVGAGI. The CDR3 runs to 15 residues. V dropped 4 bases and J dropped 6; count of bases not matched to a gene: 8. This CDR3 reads CASSSNRGKAGELFF. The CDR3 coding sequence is TGTGCCAGCAGTTCTAACAGGGGAAAGGCCGGGGAGCTGTTTTTT.

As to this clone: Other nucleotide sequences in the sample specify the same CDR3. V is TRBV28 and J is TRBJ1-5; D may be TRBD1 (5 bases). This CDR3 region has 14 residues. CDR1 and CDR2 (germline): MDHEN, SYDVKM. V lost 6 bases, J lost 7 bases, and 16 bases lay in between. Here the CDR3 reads CASSPGQGGQPQHF. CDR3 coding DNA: TGTGCCAGCAGCCCTGGGCAGGGAGGCCAGCCCCAGCATTTT.